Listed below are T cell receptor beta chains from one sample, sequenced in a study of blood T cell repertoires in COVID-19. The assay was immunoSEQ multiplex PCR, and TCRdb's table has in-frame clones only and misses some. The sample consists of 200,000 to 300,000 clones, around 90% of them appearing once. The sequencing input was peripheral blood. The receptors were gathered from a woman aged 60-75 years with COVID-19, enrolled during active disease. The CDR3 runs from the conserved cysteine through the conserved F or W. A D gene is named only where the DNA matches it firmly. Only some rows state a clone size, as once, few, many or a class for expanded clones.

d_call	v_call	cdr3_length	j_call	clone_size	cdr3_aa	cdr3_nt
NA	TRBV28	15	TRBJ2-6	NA	CASSSPGSGANVLTF	TGTGCCAGCAGTTCCCCGGGGTCAGGGGCCAACGTCCTGACTTTC
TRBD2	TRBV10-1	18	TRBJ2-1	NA	CARGGQGPSGSSYNEQFF	TGCGCCAGAGGGGGTCAGGGGCCGAGCGGGAGCTCCTACAATGAGCAGTTCTTC
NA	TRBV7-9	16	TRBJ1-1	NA	CASSLSGGRRDTEAFF	TGTGCCAGCAGCTTATCCGGGGGGCGGCGGGACACTGAAGCTTTCTTT
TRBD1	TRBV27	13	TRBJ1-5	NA	CASADRGRQPQHF	TGTGCCAGCGCAGACAGGGGGCGGCAGCCCCAGCATTTT
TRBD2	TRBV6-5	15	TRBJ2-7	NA	CASSYLAGGSYEQYF	TGTGCCAGCAGTTATCTGGCTGGCGGGAGTTACGAGCAGTACTTC
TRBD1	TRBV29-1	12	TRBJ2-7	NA	CSVRTGGYEQYF	TGCAGCGTCAGAACAGGGGGCTACGAGCAGTACTTC
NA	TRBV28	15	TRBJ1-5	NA	CASRAQDSSNQPQHF	TGTGCCAGCAGAGCACAGGACAGCTCAAATCAGCCCCAGCATTTT
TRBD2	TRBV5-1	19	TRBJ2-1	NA	CASSLARTSGRAAYNEQFF	TGCGCCAGCAGCTTGGCCCGGACTAGCGGGAGGGCGGCCTACAATGAGCAGTTCTTC
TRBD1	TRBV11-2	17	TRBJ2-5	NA	CASSLGNRGRLAETQYF	TGTGCCAGCAGCTTAGGAAACAGGGGGCGCTTGGCAGAGACCCAGTACTTC
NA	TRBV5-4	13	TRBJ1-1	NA	CASKTALNTEAFF	TGTGCCAGCAAGACAGCTCTGAACACTGAAGCTTTCTTT
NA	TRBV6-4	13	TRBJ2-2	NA	CASSDEGAGELFF	TGTGCCAGCAGTGACGAGGGGGCCGGGGAGCTGTTTTTT
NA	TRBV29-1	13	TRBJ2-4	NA	CSVAGLAKNIQYF	TGCAGCGTTGCGGGACTAGCCAAAAACATTCAGTACTTC
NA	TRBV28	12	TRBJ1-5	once	CASSLFSGPQHF	TGTGCCAGCAGTTTATTCAGCGGGCCCCAGCATTTT
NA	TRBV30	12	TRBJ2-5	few	CAWSVVEETQYF	TGTGCCTGGAGTGTGGTAGAAGAGACCCAGTACTTC
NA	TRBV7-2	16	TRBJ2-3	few	CASSLLGGNPADTQYF	TGTGCCAGCAGCCTCCTCGGCGGGAATCCCGCAGATACGCAGTATTTT
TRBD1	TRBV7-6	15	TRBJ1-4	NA	CASRRNRDSLEKLFF	TGTGCCAGCAGACGGAACCGGGACAGCCTTGAAAAACTGTTTTTT
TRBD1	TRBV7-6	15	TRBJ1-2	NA	CASSFGGQGVSGYTF	TGTGCCAGCAGCTTTGGGGGACAGGGGGTATCTGGCTACACCTTC
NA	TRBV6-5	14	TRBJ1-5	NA	CASSTGGHNQPQHF	TGTGCCAGCAGTACCGGGGGGCACAATCAGCCCCAGCATTTT
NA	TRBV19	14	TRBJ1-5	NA	CASSIGAKRQPQHF	TGTGCCAGTAGTATTGGGGCCAAGAGGCAGCCCCAGCATTTT
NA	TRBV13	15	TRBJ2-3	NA	CASSLGGGSTDTQYF	TGTGCCAGCAGCTTAGGAGGCGGCTCCACAGATACGCAGTATTTT
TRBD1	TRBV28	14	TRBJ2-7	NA	CASRLRGPSYEQYF	TGTGCCAGCAGACTCAGGGGGCCTTCCTACGAGCAGTACTTC
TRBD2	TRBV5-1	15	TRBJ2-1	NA	CASSQNSGIGNEQFF	TGCGCCAGCAGCCAAAATAGCGGGATAGGCAATGAGCAGTTCTTC
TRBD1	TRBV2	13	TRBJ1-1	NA	CARTGGAGTEAFF	TGTGCCAGGACAGGGGGCGCGGGTACTGAAGCTTTCTTT
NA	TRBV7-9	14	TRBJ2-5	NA	CASSSVEVGETQYF	TGTGCCAGCAGCTCAGTGGAGGTCGGAGAGACCCAGTACTTC
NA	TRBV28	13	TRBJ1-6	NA	CASKTVYNSPLHF	TGTGCCAGCAAGACAGTCTATAATTCACCCCTCCACTTT
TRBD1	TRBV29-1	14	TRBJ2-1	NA	CSVSPRTGSLEQFF	TGCAGCGTTTCCCCCCGGACAGGTTCATTGGAGCAGTTCTTC
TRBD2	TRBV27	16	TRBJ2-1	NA	CASSPRGGSSYNEQFF	TGTGCCAGCAGCCCTCGGGGGGGGAGCTCCTACAATGAGCAGTTCTTC
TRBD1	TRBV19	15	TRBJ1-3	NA	CASSVTGGSGNTIYF	TGTGCCAGTAGTGTCACAGGGGGCTCTGGAAACACCATATATTTT
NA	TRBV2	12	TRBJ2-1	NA	CASSESGREQFF	TGTGCCAGCAGTGAAAGCGGGCGGGAGCAGTTCTTC
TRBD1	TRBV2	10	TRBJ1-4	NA	CASSYSGQVF	TGTGCCAGCAGTTACTCGGGACAGGTTTTT
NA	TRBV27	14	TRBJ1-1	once	CASRSIPGNTEAFF	TGTGCCAGCAGGTCAATACCAGGGAACACTGAAGCTTTCTTT
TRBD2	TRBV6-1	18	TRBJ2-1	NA	CASSEGGAGLAPNNEQFF	TGTGCCAGCAGTGAAGGGGGAGCGGGACTAGCGCCTAACAATGAGCAGTTCTTC
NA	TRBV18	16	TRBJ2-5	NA	CASSPSGRGYQETQYF	TGTGCCAGCTCCCCCTCGGGGAGGGGGTACCAAGAGACCCAGTACTTC
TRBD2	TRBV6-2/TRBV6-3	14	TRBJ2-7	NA	CASSSGTSGYEQYF	TGTGCCAGCAGCTCCGGGACTAGCGGCTACGAGCAGTACTTC
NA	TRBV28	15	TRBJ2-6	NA	CASSVTGSGANVLTF	TGTGCCAGCAGTGTAACAGGGTCTGGGGCCAACGTCCTGACTTTC
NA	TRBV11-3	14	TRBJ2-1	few	CASSLAAGAGEQFF	TGTGCCAGCAGCTTAGCGGCCGGGGCGGGAGAGCAGTTCTTC
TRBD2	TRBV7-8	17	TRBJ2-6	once	CASSLPLAGYGANVLTF	TGTGCCAGCAGCTTACCCCTAGCGGGCTACGGGGCCAACGTCCTGACTTTC
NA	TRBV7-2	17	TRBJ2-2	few	CASSGGRGGVNTGELFF	TGTGCCAGCAGTGGAGGCCGAGGCGGAGTCAACACCGGGGAGCTGTTTTTT
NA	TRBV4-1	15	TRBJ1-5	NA	CASSQQDSSNQPQHF	TGCGCCAGCAGCCAACAAGACAGTAGCAATCAGCCCCAGCATTTT
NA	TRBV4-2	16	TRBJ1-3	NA	CASSQANRFSGNTIYF	TGTGCCAGCAGCCAAGCGAACAGATTCTCTGGAAACACCATATATTTT
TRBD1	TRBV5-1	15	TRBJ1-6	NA	CASSIGTGRNSPLHF	TGCGCCAGCAGCATCGGGACAGGGCGTAATTCACCCCTCCACTTT
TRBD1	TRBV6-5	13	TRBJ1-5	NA	CASSRQGRQPQHF	TGTGCCAGCAGCCGACAGGGGCGGCAGCCCCAGCATTTT
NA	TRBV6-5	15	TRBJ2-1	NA	CASSYSRVDYNEQFF	TGTGCCAGCAGTTACTCTCGGGTAGACTACAATGAGCAGTTCTTC
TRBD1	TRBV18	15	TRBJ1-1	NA	CASSLGTGVNTEAFF	TGTGCCAGCTCACTCGGGACAGGGGTAAACACTGAAGCTTTCTTT
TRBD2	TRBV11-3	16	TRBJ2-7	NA	CASSPGTSGEIYEQYF	TGTGCCAGCAGCCCGGGGACTAGCGGGGAGATCTACGAGCAGTACTTC
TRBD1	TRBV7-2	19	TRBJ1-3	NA	CASSPQRPGQGSLRNTIYF	TGTGCCAGCAGCCCACAGAGACCGGGACAGGGAAGCCTGAGAAACACCATATATTTT
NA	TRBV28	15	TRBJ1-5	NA	CASSFAGGPNQPQHF	TGTGCCAGCAGTTTCGCGGGGGGCCCCAATCAGCCCCAGCATTTT
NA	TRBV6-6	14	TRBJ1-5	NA	CASNGRNSNQPQHF	TGTGCCAGCAATGGCAGGAATAGCAATCAGCCCCAGCATTTT
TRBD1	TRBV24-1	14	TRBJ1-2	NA	CATSDSGQGYGYTF	TGTGCCACCAGTGATTCAGGACAGGGGTATGGCTACACCTTC
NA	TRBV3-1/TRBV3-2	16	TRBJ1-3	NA	CASSQEWGVSGNTIYF	TGTGCCAGCAGCCAAGAGTGGGGCGTCTCTGGAAACACCATATATTTT